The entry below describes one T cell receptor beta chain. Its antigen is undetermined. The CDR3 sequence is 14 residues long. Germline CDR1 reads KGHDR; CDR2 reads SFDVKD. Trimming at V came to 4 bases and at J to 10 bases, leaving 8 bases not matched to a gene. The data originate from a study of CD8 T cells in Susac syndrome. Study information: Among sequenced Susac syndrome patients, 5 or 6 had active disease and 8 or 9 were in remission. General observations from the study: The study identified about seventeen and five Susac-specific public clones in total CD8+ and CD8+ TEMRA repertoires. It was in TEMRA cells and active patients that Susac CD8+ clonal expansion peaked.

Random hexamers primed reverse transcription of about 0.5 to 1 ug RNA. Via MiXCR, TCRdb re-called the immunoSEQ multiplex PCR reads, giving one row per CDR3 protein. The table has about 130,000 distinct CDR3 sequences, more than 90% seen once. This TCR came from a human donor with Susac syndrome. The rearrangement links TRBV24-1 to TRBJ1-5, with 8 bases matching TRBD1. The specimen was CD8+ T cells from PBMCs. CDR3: CATSESDRDLPQHF. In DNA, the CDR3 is TGTGCCACCAGTGAATCGGACAGGGACCTACCCCAGCATTTT.